One and the same sample provided the 17 T cell receptor beta chains below, sequenced in a study of T cells in Graves' hyperthyroidism and ophthalmopathy. Amplified TCR beta CDR3 regions derived from RNA transcripts. HTBI primers were used for first-round RT-PCR of the TCR CDR3. TCRdb itself ran the multiplex PCR reads through MiXCR, one entry per CDR3 protein. The sample holds more than 350,000 distinct CDR3 sequences, around 15% seen once. The sample consisted of blood. Receptor source: a woman aged 25 to 39 with Graves' ophthalmopathy.

This clonotype was seen at least ten times. The chain links TRBV27 to TRBJ2-1, with unresolved D. Germline V gives CDR1 MNHEY, CDR2 SMNVEV (reference sequence). Trimming stripped 0 bases from V and 4 bases from J, with 4 bases between. CDR3 length: 13 amino acids. CDR3 region: CASSLSRYNEQFF. CDR3 nucleotides: TGTGCCAGCAGTTTATCCAGGTACAATGAGCAGTTCTTC.

Comments on this clonotype: A read error may explain this, as a much larger clone is one base away. The conserved final phenylalanine or tryptophan is absent from the CDR3, which likely points to a read error. This chain connects TRBV3-1 to TRBJ1-1; D not resolved. Germline values: CDR1 LGHDT, CDR2 YNNKEL (reference sequence). Trimming stripped 6 bases from V and 8 bases from J, with 16 bases between. This CDR3 has 13 amino acids. CDR3 in amino acids: CASSPSRGPEAFL. The CDR3 DNA reads as TGTGCCAGCAGTCCATCCCGCGGGCCCGAAGCTTTCCTT.

This clonotype was observed many times. The V call is TRBV20-1, the J call TRBJ2-1; TRBD2 matches at 10 bases. This CDR3 region has 16 residues. Germline CDR1 and CDR2: DFQATT and SNEGSKA (reference sequence). After removal of 0 bases from V and 7 bases from J, the junction contained 9 bases not matched to a gene. The CDR3 DNA is TGCAGTGCTAGAGACGCCCAGCGGGGGGGCCAAAATGAGCAGTTCTTC. Residues: CSARDAQRGGQNEQFF.

Ten or more counts support this clonotype. J is TRBJ2-1 and V is TRBV27; D uncertain. The CDR3 totals 12 residues. V lost 6 bases and J 5 bases, leaving 8 bases between the germline ends. Germline V gene data show CDR1 as MNHEY and CDR2 as SMNVEV (reference sequence). The CDR3 is CASSRTNNEQFF. The CDR3 DNA sequence: TGTGCCAGCAGCAGGACGAACAATGAGCAGTTCTTC.

This clonotype appeared many times. V gene TRBV9 combines with J gene TRBJ2-3, with a weak D call TRBD1 (6 bases). This CDR3 comprises 15 residues. The ends were cut back, 4 bases at V and 0 bases at J, with 12 bases in the middle. Germline CDR1 SGDLS, CDR2 YYNGEE. The CDR3 DNA is TGTGCCAGCAGCTTTAGACAGGCTAGCACAGATACGCAGTATTTT. This translates into CASSFRQASTDTQYF.

This clonotype was counted only a few times. The chain couples TRBV20-1 to TRBJ2-1; D not resolved. The CDR3 is 12 residues long. Per the germline V gene, CDR1 is DFQATT and CDR2 is SNEGSKA (reference sequence). Deletions cut 7 bases from V and 5 bases from J, with 12 bases between. CDR3 sequence reads: CSGWRPNNEQFF. As DNA, the CDR3 is TGCAGTGGGTGGCGGCCAAACAATGAGCAGTTCTTC.

Turning to this clonotype: A much larger clone lies a single base off, so this may be a read error. This chain uses TRBV28 with TRBJ2-6, with 10 nucleotides matching TRBD1. There are 18 residues in the CDR3. Germline V CDR1 and CDR2: MDHEN, SYDVKM. As DNA, the CDR3 is TGTGCCGGCAGTCTCTGGGGACAGGGGAACTCTGGGGCCAACGTCCTGACTTTC. Its protein is CAGSLWGQGNSGANVLTF. Full variable domain (outside the CDR3, taken from reference TRBV28 and TRBJ2-6): DVKVTQSSRYLVKRTGEKVFLECVQDMDHENMFWYRQDPGLGLRLIYFSYDVKMKEKGDIPEGYSVSREKKERFSLILESASTNQTSMYLCAGSLWGQGNSGANVLTFGAGSRLTVL.

The gene calls are TRBV11-2 and TRBJ2-3; D remains unclear. This CDR3 is built from 14 residues. Trimming shortened V by 1 base and J by 2 bases, and 7 bases separated the two germline ends. From germline, CDR1 is SGHAT and CDR2 FQNNGV. CDR3 DNA: TGTGCCAGCAGCTTAGGGACGGACACAGATACGCAGTATTTT. This codes for CASSLGTDTDTQYF.

This clonotype occurred many times. This chain joins TRBV28 and TRBJ1-2, with D perhaps TRBD1 (5 bases). The CDR3 length is 14 residues. V dropped 7 bases and J dropped 3 bases, with 15 bases sitting between them. Germline CDR1 reads MDHEN; CDR2 reads SYDVKM. In nucleotides, the CDR3 is TGTGCCAGCACCACTAATGCGGGGGACTATGGCTACACCTTC. It yields the protein CASTTNAGDYGYTF.

Concerning this clonotype: This may be a read error: a much more frequent sequence differs by one nucleotide. This chain connects TRBV5-1 to TRBJ2-2; possibly TRBD1 for D (6 bases). Germline V gives CDR1 SGHRS, CDR2 YFSETQ. The CDR3 runs to 15 residues. This chain's CDR3 is CASSYRVTNTGELSF. CDR3 coding DNA: TGCGCCAGCAGCTACAGGGTTACGAACACCGGGGAGCTGTCTTTT.

There are many counts of this clonotype. The chain recombines TRBV3-1 with TRBJ2-1; no clear D. V lost 4 bases and J 9 bases, leaving 13 bases between the germline ends. Germline V gene lookup returns CDR1 LGHDT and CDR2 YNNKEL (reference sequence). This CDR3 contains 13 residues. In DNA, the CDR3 is TGTGCCAGCAGCCCCCGGAGTTTGGGTGAGCAGTTCTTC. Protein sequence: CASSPRSLGEQFF.

This clonotype was seen many times. The chain has TRBV2 and TRBJ2-7, with 8 bases matching TRBD1. Trimming at V came to 4 bases and at J to 3 bases, leaving 5 bases not matched to a gene. The CDR3 loop spans 14 amino acids. Germline V gene data show CDR1 as SNHLY and CDR2 as FYNNEI. CDR3 sequence: CASSVTQGDYEQYF. The CDR3 region has the DNA TGTGCCAGCAGTGTAACACAGGGGGACTACGAGCAGTACTTC.

Comments on this clonotype: Just one base apart from a much larger clone, this may be a read error. The chain is built from TRBV2 and TRBJ2-3, with D tentatively TRBD2 (5 bases). V lost 8 bases and J lost 0, with 9 bases in between. Germline V gives CDR1 SNHLY, CDR2 FYNNEI. CDR3 length: 13 amino acids. DNA of the CDR3: TGTGCCAGCGTAGAGGGAAGCACAGATACGCAGTATTTT. This codes for CASVEGSTDTQYF.

This clonotype was seen more than once but under ten times. The chain links TRBV27 to TRBJ1-6; D is unclear. Trimming pared 5 bases from V and 8 bases from J, leaving 10 bases between. The CDR3 covers 13 residues. Germline CDR1 and CDR2: MNHEY and SMNVEV (reference sequence). The CDR3 protein is CASSPTGDSPLHF. The CDR3, as DNA: TGTGCCAGCAGTCCAACCGGGGATTCACCCCTCCACTTT.

This clonotype appeared many times. Here the CDR3 reads CSAREPTGKSTSYNSPLHF. As DNA, the CDR3 is TGCAGTGCTAGAGAACCGACAGGAAAATCTACGTCCTATAATTCACCCCTCCACTTT. The gene calls are TRBV20-1 and TRBJ1-6; TRBD1 is a possible D gene (6 bases). CDR1 and CDR2 from the germline V gene are DFQATT and SNEGSKA (reference sequence). Trimming took off 0 bases at V and 1 base at J, with 19 bases between the two ends. The CDR3 has 19 amino acids.

Notes on this clonotype: One junction end does not reproduce the germline sequence, and a read error may be involved. This chain joins TRBV6-2 or TRBV6-3 and TRBJ2-7, with a weak D call TRBD2 (5 bases). Germline V gene sequence: CDR1 MNHEY, CDR2 SVGEGT. This CDR3 is built from 13 residues. The CDR3 reads CASNEDWTYEQYF. The CDR3 nucleotides are TGTGCCAGCAACGAGGACTGGACCTACGAACAGTACTTC.

This clonotype has a count of ten or more. The chain has TRBV10-2 and TRBJ2-5, with D possibly called TRBD1 or TRBD2 (6 bases each). CDR3 size: 16 residues. Between the trimmed V and J ends, which lost 8 bases and 0 bases, there was a span of 19 bases. Germline V gene data show CDR1 as WSHSY and CDR2 as SAAADI. Here the CDR3 reads CASGERGARHQETQYF. The CDR3 nucleotides are TGCGCCAGCGGGGAAAGGGGGGCGCGCCACCAAGAGACCCAGTACTTC.